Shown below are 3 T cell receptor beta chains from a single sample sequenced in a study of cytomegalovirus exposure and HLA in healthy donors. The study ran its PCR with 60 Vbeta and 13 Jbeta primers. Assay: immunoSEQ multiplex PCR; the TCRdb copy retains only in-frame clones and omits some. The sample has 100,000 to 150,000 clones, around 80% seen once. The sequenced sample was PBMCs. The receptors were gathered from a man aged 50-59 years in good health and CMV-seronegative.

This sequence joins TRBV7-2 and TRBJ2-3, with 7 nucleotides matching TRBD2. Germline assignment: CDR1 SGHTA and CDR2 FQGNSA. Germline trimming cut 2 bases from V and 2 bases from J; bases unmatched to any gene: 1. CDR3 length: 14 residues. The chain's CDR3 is CASSLTSDTDTQYF. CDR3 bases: TGTGCCAGCAGCTTAACTAGCGACACAGATACGCAGTATTTT.

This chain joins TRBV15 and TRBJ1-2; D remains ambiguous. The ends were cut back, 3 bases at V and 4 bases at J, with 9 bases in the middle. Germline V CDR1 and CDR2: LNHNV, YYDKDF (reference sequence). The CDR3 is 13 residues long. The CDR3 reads CATSRGGLYGYTF. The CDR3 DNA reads TGTGCCACCAGCAGGGGAGGGCTCTATGGCTACACCTTC. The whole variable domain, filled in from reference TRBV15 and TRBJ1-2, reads DAMVIQNPRYQVTQFGKPVTLSCSQTLNHNVMYWYQQKSSQAPKLLFHYYDKDFNNEADTPDNFQSRRPNTSFCFLDIRSPGLGDTAMYLCATSRGGLYGYTFGSGTRLTVV.

CDR3 residues: CASSPTGNLFGAFF. CDR3 nucleotide sequence: TGTGCCAGCAGCCCGACAGGGAATTTATTCGGAGCTTTCTTT. The chain uses TRBV11-2 and TRBJ1-1, with 7 bases that match TRBD1. CDR1 is SGHAT, CDR2 FQNNGV, per germline. The V and J ends lost 5 bases and 10 bases, in that order; junction bases with no gene match: 13. The CDR3 runs to 14 residues.